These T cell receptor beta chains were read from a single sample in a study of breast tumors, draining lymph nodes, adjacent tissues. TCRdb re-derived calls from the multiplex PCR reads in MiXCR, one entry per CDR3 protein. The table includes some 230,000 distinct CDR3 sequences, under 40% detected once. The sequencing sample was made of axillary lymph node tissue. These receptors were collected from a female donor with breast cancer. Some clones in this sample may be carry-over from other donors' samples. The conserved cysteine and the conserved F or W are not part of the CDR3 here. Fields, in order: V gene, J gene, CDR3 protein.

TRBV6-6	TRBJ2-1	ASTPWAGSTYNEQF
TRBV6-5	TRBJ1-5	ATRRHLDQPQH
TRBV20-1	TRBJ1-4	SARTGGSNEKLF
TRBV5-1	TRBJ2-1	ASSLEGQLYNEQF
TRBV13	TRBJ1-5	ASSLGQGAGGQPQH
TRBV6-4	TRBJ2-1	ASSDSTNNEQF
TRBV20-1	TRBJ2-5	SARGQGVSRKETQY
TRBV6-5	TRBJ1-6	ASSHGGGNSPLH
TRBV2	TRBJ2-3	ATPGPSGDTQY
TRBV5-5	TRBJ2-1	ASSLVQGPYNEQF
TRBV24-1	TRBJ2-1	ATSDSGGQF
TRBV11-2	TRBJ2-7	ASSLDYSSARRYEQY
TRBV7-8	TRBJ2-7	ASSLGGGKQY
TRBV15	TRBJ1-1	ATSRDLVQTPTEAF
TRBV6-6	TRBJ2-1	ASSNTGGGSYNEQF
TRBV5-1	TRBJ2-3	ASSLTDGTDTQY
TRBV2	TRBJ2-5	ASSESPSTDGEETQS
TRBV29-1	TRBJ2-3	SVEVEATDTQY
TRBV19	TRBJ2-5	ASSVIGQGQETQY
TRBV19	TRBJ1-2	ATYTPNYGYT
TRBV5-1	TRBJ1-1	ASSFTNTEAF
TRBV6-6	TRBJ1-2	ASRSPGQGGDKRGYT
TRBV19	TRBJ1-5	ASSIVVDRGGQPQH
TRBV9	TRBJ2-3	ASSVTGYGDTQY
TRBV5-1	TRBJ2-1	ASSLQGRNEQF
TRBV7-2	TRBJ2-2	ASSRQGPTLGGELF
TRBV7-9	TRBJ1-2	ASSSGQGAHGYT
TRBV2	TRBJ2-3	ASYRTSGAEADTQY
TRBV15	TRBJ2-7	ATSSMGQDHSYEQY
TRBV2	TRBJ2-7	ASRDWHSHGAV
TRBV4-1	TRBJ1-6	AVGSYRQGAKSPLH
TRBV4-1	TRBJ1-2	ASSQVSGQKKNYGYT
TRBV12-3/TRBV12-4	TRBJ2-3	ASRSTSGRTDTQY
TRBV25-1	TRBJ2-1	ASSQPGSGDEQF
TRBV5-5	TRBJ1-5	ASSLGGPGEQPQH
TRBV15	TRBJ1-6	ATSSENSPLH
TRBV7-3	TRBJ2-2	ASSLRAASLMAGELF
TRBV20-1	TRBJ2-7	SATSGRTYEQY
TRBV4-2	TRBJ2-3	ASSQEGGYTDTQY
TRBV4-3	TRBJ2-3	ASSQAVGADTQY
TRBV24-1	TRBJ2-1	ATSEASGRALNEQF
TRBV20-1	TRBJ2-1	SARALAGLAEQF
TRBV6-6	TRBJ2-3	ASSPTGPSTDTQY
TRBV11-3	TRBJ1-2	AGSLGGNYGYT
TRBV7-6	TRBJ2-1	ASSPGLAGVGEQF
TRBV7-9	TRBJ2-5	ASSLTTGRGETQY
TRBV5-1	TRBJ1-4	ASSSDPQGVRGKNCF
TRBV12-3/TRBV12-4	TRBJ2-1	ASSLGIRQF
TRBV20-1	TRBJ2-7	SASPRTSGGYEQY
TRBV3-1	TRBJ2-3	ASSPFDGTGVHNTQY
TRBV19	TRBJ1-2	ASQRGTGRSNYGYT
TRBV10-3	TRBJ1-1	AISESKRTEAF
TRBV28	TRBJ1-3	ASRKQGTSGNTIY
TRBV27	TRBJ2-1	ASSLWGRWNEQF
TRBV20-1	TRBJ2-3	SATLRLAGGPTDTQY